This T cell receptor (beta chain) originates from a study of blood T cell repertoires in COVID-19. Across the study: Some COVID-19 samples were acute and others convalescent; all came from the United States, Italy and Spain.

Measured with immunoSEQ multiplex PCR; TCRdb has only the in-frame clones, and not every one. The sample consists of roughly 93,000 clones, roughly 87% of them appearing once. Trimming took 4 bases from V and 6 from J, leaving 12 bases between them. This CDR3 is built from 13 residues. Germline V gives CDR1 MNHEY, CDR2 SVGAGI. Source material: peripheral blood. This chain connects TRBV6-5 to TRBJ1-2, with D possibly matching TRBD1 (6 bases). This receptor was taken from a man aged 50-60 years with acute or convalescent COVID-19. The CDR3 loop is CASSSRQANGYTF. The CDR3 nucleotides are TGTGCCAGCAGTTCACGACAGGCGAATGGCTACACCTTC.